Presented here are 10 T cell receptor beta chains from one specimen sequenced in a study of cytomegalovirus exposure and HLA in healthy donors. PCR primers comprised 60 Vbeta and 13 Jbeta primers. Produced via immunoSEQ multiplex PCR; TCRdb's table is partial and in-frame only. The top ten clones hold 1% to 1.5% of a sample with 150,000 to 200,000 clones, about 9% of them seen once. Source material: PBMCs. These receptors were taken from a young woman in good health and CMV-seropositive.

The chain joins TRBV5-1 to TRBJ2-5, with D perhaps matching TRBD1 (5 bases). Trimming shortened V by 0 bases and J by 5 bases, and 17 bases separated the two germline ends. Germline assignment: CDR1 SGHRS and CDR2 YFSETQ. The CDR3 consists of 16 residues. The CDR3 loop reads CASSLDGQGRVETQYF. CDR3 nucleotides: TGCGCCAGCAGCTTGGATGGGCAGGGTAGGGTGGAGACCCAGTACTTC.

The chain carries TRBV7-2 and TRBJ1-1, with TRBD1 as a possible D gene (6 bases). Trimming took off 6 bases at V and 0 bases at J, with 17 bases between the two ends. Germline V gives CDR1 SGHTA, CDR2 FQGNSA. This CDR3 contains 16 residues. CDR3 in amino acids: CASSRGGGQMNTEAFF. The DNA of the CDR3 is TGTGCCAGCAGTCGTGGGGGCGGGCAGATGAACACTGAAGCTTTCTTT.

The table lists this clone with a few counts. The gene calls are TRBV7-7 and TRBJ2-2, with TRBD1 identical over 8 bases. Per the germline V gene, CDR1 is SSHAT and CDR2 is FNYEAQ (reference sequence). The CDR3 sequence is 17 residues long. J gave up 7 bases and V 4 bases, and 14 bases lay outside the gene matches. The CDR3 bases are TGTGCCAGCAGCTCCCCACTCCGCCAGGGGGCTGTCGGGGAGCTGTTTTTT. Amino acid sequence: CASSSPLRQGAVGELFF.

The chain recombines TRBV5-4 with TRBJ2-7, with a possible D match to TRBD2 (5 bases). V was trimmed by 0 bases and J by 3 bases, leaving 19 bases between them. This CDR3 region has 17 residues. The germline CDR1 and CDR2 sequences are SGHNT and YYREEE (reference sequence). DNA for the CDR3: TGTGCCAGCAGCTTGGTCCTAGCTCGAGGGCGCCTCTACGAGCAGTACTTC. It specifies CASSLVLARGRLYEQYF.

The DNA for the CDR3 is TGTGCCAGCAGCCCCTCCGAGGCCGCCGTAGAGCAGTACTTC. Amino acid sequence: CASSPSEAAVEQYF. The rearrangement links TRBV7-2 to TRBJ2-7; D gene unclear. Trimming removed 5 bases from V and 7 bases from J, with 18 bases in between. This CDR3 has 14 residues. Germline lookup yields CDR1 SGHTA and CDR2 FQGNSA.

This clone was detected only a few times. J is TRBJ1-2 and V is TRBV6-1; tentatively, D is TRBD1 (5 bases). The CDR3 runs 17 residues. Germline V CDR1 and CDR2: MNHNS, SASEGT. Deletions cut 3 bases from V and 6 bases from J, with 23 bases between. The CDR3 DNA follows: TGTGCCAGCAGTGACACCATCAGTGGGCGGGGACCCGATGGCTACACCTTC. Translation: CASSDTISGRGPDGYTF.

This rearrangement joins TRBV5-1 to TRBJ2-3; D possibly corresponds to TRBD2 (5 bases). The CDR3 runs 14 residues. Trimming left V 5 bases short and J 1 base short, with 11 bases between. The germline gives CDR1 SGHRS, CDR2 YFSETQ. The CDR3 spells CASSPGFGTDTQYF. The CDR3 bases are TGCGCCAGCAGTCCGGGGTTTGGCACAGATACGCAGTATTTT. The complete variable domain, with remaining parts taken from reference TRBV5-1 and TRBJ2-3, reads KAGVTQTPRYLIKTRGQQVTLSCSPISGHRSVSWYQQTPGQGLQFLFEYFSETQRNKGNFPGRFSGRQFSNSRSEMNVSTLELGDSALYLCASSPGFGTDTQYFGPGTRLTVL.

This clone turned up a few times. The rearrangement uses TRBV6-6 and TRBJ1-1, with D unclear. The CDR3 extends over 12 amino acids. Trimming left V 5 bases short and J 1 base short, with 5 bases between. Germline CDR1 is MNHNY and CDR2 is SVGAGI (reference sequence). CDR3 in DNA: TGTGCCAGCAGTCCTCCGAACACTGAAGCTTTCTTT. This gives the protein CASSPPNTEAFF.

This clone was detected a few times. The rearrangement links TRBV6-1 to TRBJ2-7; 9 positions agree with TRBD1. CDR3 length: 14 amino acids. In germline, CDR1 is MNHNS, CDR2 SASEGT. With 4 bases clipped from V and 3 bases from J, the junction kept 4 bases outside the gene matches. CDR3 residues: CASSGGQGYYEQYF. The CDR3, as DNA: TGTGCCAGCAGTGGGGGACAGGGATACTACGAGCAGTACTTC.

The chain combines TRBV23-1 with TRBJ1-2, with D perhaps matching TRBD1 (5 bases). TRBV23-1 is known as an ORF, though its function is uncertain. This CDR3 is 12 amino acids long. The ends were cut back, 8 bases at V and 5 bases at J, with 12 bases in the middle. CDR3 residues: CASAGGEYGYTF. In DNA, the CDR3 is TGCGCCAGCGCTGGGGGGGAGTATGGCTACACCTTC.